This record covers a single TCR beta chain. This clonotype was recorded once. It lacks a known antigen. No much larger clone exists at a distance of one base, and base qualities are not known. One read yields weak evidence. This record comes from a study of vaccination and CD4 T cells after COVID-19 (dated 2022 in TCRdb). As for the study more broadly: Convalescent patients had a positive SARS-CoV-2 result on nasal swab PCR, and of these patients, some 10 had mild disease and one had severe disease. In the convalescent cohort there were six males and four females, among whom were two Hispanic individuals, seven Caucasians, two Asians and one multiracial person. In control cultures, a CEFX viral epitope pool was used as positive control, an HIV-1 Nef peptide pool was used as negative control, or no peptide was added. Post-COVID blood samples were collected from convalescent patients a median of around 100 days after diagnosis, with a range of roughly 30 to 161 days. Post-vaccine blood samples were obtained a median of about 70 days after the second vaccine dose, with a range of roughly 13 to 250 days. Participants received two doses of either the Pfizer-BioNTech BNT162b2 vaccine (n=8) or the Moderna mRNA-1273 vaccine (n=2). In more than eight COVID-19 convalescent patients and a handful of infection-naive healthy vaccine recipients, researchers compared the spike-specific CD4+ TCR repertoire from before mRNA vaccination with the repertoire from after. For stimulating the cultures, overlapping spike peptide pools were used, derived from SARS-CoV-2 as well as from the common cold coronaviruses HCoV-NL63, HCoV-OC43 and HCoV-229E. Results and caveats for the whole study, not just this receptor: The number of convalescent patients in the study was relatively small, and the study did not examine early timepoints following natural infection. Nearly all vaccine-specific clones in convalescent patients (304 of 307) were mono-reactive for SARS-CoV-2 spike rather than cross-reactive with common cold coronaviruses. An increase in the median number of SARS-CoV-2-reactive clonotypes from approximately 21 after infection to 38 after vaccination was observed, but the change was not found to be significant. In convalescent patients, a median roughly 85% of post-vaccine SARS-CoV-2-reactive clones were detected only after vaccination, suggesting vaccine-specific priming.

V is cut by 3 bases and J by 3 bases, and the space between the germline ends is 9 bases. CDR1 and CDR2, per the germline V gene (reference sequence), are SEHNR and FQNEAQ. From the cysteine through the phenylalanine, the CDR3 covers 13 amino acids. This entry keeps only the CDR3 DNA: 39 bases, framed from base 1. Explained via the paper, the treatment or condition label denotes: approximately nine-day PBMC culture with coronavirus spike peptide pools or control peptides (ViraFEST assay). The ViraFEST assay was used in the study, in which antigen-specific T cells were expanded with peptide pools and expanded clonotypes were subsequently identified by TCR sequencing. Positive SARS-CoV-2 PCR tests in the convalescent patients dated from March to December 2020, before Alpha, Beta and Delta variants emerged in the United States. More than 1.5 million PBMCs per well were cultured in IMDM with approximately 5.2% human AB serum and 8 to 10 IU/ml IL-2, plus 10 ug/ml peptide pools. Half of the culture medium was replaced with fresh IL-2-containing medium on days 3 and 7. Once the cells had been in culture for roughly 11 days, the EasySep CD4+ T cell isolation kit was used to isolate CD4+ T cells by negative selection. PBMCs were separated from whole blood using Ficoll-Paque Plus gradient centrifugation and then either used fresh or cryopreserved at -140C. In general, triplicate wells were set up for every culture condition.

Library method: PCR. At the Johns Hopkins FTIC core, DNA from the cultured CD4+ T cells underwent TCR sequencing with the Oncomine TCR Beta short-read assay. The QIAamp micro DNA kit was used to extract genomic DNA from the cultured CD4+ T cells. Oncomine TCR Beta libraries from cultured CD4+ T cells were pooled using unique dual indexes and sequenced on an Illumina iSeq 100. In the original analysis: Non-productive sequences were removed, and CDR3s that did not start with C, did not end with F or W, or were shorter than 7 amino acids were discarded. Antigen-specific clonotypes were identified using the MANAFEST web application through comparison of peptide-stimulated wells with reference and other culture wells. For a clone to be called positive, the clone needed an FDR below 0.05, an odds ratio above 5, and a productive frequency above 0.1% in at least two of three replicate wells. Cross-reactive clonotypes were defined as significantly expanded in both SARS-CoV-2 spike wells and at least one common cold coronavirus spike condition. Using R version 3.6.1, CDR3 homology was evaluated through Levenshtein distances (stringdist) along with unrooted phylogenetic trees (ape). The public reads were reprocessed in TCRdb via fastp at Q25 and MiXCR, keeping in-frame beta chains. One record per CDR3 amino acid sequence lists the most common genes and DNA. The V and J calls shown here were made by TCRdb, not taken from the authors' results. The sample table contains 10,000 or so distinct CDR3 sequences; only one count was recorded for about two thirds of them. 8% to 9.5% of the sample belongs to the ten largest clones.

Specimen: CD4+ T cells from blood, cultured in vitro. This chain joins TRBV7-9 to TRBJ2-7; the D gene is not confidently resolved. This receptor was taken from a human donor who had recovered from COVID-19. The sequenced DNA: TGTGCCAGCAGCTTGGGTTGGGGCTACGAGCAGTACTTC. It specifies CASSLGWGYEQYF.